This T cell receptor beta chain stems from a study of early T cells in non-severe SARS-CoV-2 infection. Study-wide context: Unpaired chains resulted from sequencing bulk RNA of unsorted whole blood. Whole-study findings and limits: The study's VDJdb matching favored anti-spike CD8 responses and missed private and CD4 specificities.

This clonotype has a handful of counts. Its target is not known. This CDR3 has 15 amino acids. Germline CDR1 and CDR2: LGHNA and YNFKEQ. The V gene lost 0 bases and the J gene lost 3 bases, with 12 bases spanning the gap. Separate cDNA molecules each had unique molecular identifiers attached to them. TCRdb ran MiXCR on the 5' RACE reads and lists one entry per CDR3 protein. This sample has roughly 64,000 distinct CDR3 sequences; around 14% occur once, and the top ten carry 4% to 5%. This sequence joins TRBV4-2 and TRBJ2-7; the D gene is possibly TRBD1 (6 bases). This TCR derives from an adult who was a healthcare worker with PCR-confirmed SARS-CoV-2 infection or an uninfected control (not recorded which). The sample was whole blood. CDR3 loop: CASSQDDRNNYEQYF. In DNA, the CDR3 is TGTGCCAGCAGCCAAGATGACAGGAATAACTACGAGCAGTACTTC.